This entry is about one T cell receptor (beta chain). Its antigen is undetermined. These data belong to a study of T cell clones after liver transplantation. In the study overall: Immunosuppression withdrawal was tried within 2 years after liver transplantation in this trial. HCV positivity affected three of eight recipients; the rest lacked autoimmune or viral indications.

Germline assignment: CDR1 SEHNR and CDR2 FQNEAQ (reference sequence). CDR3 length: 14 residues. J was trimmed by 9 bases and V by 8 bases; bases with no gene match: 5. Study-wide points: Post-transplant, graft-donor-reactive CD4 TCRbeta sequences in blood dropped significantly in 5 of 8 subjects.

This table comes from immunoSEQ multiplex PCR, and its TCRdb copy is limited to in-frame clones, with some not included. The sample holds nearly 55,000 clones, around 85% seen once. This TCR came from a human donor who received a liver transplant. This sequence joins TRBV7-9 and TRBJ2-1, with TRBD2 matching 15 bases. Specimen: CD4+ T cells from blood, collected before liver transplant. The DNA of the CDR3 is TGTGCCAGCGGCGGGACTAGCGGGGGGCCTGAGCAGTTCTTC. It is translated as CASGGTSGGPEQFF. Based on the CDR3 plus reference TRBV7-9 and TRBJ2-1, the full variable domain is DTGVSQNPRHKITKRGQNVTFRCDPISEHNRLYWYRQTLGQGPEFLTYFQNEAQLEKSRLLSDRFSAERPKGSFSTLEIQRTEQGDSAMYLCASGGTSGGPEQFFGPGTRLTVL.